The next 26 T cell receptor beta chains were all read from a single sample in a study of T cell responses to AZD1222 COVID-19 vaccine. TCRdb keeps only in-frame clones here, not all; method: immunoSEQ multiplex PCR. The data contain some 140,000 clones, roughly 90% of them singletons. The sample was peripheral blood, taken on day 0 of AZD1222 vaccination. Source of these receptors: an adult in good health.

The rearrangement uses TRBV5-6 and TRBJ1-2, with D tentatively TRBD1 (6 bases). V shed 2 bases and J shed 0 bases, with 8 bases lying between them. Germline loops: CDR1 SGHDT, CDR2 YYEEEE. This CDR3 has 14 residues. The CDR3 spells CASSLGQSNYGYTF. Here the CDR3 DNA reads TGTGCCAGCAGCTTAGGACAGTCTAACTATGGCTACACCTTC. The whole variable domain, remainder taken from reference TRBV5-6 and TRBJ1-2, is DAGVTQSPTHLIKTRGQQVTLRCSPKSGHDTVSWYQQALGQGPQFIFQYYEEEERQRGNFPDRFSGHQFPNYSSELNVNALLLGDSALYLCASSLGQSNYGYTFGSGTRLTVV.

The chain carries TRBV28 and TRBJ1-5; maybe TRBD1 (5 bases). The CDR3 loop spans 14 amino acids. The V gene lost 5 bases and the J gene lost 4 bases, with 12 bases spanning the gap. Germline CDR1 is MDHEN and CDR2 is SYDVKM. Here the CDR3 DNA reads TGTGCCAGCAGTCCGATACAGGCAAATCAGCCCCAGCATTTT. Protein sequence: CASSPIQANQPQHF.

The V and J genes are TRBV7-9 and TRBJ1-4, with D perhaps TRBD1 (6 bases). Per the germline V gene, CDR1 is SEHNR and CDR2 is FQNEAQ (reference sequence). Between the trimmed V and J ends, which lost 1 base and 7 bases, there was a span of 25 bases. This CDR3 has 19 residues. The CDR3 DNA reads TGTGCCAGCAGCTTAGGGGCGACAGGCCAAAGTCTGGTCGGTGAAAAACTGTTTTTT. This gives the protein CASSLGATGQSLVGEKLFF.

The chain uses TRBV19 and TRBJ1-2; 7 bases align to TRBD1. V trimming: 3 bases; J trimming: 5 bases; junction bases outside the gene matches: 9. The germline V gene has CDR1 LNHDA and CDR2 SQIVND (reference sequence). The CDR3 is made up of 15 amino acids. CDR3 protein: CASSIPGPGQYGYTF. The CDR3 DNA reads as TGTGCCAGTAGTATCCCAGGGCCGGGACAGTATGGCTACACCTTC. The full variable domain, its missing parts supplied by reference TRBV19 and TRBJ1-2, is DGGITQSPKYLFRKEGQNVTLSCEQNLNHDAMYWYRQDPGQGLRLIYYSQIVNDFQKGDIAEGYSVSREKKESFPLTVTSAQKNPTAFYLCASSIPGPGQYGYTFGSGTRLTVV.

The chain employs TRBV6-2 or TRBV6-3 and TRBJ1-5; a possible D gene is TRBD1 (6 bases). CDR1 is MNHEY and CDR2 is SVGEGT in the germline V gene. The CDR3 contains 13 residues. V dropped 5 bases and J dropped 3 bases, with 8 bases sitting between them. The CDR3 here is CASSHRVNQPQHF. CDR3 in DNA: TGTGCCAGCAGTCACAGGGTCAATCAGCCCCAGCATTTT.

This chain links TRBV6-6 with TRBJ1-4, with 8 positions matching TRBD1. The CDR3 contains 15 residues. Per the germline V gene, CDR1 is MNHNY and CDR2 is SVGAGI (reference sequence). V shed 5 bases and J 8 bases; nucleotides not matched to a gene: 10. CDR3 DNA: TGTGCCAGCAGTCCCCCGACAGGGGTTTACGAAAAACTGTTTTTT. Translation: CASSPPTGVYEKLFF.

The CDR3 loop reads CAWRPLADPRKGYGYTF. In DNA form, the CDR3 reads TGTGCCTGGAGACCACTCGCTGACCCACGGAAGGGCTATGGCTACACCTTC. The V gene is TRBV30, the J gene TRBJ1-2; D is unresolved. This CDR3 is built from 17 residues. Trimming pared 3 bases from V and 4 bases from J, leaving 24 bases between. Germline-derived CDR1 and CDR2 are GTSNPN and SVGIG (reference sequence). The whole variable domain, remainder taken from reference TRBV30 and TRBJ1-2, is SQTIHQWPATLVQPVGSPLSLECTVEGTSNPNLYWYRQAAGRGLQLLFYSVGIGQISSEVPQNLSASRPQDRQFILSSKKLLLSDSGFYLCAWRPLADPRKGYGYTFGSGTRLTVV.

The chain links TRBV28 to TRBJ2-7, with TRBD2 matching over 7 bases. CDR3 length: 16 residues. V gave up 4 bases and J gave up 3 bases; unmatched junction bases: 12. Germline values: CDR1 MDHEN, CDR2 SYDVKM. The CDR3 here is CASSSRRGRWYYEQYF. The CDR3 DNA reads TGTGCCAGCAGTTCCCGGCGGGGGAGGTGGTACTACGAGCAGTACTTC.

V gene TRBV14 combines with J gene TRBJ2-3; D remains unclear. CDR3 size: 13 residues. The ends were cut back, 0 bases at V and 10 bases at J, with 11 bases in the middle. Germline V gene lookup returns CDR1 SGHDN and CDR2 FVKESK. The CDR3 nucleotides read TGTGCCAGCAGCCAAGAGTTGGTTCCTCCGCAGTATTTT. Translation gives CASSQELVPPQYF.

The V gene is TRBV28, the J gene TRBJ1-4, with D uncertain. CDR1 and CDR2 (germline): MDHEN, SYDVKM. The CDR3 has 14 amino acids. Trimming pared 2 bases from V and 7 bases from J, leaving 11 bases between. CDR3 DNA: TGTGCCAGCAGTTTAGGAGGGCGCCGTGAAAAACTGTTTTTT. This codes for CASSLGGRREKLFF. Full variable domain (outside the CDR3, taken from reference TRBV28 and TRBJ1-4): DVKVTQSSRYLVKRTGEKVFLECVQDMDHENMFWYRQDPGLGLRLIYFSYDVKMKEKGDIPEGYSVSREKKERFSLILESASTNQTSMYLCASSLGGRREKLFFGSGTQLSVL.

DNA for the CDR3: TGTGCCAGTAGTATGTCGGGGCTGAGCTCTGGAAACACCATATATTTT. This translates into CASSMSGLSSGNTIYF. This sequence joins TRBV19 and TRBJ1-3; D may be TRBD1 (5 bases). V lost 3 bases to trimming and J lost 0 bases, with 12 bases between them. This CDR3 spans 16 amino acids. Germline V gives CDR1 LNHDA, CDR2 SQIVND (reference sequence).

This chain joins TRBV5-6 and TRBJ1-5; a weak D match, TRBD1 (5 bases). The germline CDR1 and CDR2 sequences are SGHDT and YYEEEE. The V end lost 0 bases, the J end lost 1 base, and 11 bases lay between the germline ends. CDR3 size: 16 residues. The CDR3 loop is CASSLVGAGSNQPQHF. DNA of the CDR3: TGTGCCAGCAGCTTGGTTGGGGCGGGGAGCAATCAGCCCCAGCATTTT.

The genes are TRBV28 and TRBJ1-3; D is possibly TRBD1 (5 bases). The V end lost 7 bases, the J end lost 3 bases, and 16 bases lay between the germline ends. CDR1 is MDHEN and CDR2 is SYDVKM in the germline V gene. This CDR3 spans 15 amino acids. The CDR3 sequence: CASTPLGQDGNTIYF. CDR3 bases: TGTGCCAGCACCCCCCTCGGACAAGATGGAAACACCATATATTTT.

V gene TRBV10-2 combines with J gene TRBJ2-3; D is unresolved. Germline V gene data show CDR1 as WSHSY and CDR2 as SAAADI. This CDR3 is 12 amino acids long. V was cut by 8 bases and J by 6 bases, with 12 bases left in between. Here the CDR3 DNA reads TGCGCCAGCGCTTCCCTTTCGGATACGCAGTATTTT. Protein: CASASLSDTQYF.

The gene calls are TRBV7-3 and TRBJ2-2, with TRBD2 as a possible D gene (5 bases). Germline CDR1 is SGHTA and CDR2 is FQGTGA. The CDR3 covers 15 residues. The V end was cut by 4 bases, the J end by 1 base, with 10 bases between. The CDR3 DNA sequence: TGTGCCAGCAGCTCGGGCGGAGGGAACACCGGGGAGCTGTTTTTT. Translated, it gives CASSSGGGNTGELFF.

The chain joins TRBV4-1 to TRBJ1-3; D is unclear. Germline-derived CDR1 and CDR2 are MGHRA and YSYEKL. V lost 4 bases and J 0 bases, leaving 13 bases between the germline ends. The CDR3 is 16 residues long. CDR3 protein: CASSRWEGTSGNTIYF. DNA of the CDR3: TGCGCCAGCAGCCGGTGGGAGGGTACCTCTGGAAACACCATATATTTT.

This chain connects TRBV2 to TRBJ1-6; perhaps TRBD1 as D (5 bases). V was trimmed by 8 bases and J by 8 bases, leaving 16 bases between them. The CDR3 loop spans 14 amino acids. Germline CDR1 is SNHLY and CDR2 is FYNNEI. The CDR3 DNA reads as TGTGCCAGCTCGACGAGGGGCGTTGATTCACCCCTCCACTTT. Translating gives CASSTRGVDSPLHF.

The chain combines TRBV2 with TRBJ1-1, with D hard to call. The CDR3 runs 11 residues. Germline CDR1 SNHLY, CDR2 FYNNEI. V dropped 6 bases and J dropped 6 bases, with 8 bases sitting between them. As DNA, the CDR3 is TGTGCCAGCAGCGGACGGTCTGAAGCTTTCTTT. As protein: CASSGRSEAFF.

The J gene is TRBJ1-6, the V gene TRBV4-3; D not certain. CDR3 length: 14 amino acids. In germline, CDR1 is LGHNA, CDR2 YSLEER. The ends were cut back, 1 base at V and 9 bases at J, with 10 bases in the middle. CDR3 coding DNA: TGCGCCAGCAGCCAAGCGGTATACGGTTCACCCCTCCACTTT. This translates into CASSQAVYGSPLHF.

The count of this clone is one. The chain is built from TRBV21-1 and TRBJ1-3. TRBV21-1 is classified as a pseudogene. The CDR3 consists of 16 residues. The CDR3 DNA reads TGTGCCAGCACCGGGGGGACGGACAGCTCTGGAAACACCATATATTTT. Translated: CASTGGTDSSGNTIYF.

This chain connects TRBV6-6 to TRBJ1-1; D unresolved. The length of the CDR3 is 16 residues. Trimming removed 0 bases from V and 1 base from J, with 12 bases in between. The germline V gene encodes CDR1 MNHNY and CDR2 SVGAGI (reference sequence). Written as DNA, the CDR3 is TGTGCCAGCAGTTACTCGAGAGTACCCCCGAACACTGAAGCTTTCTTT. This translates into CASSYSRVPPNTEAFF.

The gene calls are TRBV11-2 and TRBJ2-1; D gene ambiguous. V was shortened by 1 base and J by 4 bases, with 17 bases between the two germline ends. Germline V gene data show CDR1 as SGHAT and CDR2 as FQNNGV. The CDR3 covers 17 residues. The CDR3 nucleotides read TGTGCCAGCAGCTTAGCGGGTCGTCCGGGCCAATACAATGAGCAGTTCTTC. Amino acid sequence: CASSLAGRPGQYNEQFF. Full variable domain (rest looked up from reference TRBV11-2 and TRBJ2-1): EAGVAQSPRYKIIEKRQSVAFWCNPISGHATLYWYQQILGQGPKLLIQFQNNGVVDDSQLPKDRFSAERLKGVDSTLKIQPAKLEDSAVYLCASSLAGRPGQYNEQFFGPGTRLTVL.

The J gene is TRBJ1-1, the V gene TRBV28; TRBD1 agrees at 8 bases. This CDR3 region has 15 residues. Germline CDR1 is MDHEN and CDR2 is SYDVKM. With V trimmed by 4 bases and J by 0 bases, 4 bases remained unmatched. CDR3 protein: CASSYGTGMNTEAFF. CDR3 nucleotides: TGTGCCAGCAGTTACGGGACAGGCATGAACACTGAAGCTTTCTTT.

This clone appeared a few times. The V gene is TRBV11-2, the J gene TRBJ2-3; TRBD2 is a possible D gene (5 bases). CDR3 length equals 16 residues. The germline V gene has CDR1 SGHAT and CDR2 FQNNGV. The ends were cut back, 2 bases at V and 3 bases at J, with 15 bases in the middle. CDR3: CASSLWPSGETDTQYF. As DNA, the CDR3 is TGTGCCAGCAGCTTATGGCCCTCCGGGGAAACAGATACGCAGTATTTT.

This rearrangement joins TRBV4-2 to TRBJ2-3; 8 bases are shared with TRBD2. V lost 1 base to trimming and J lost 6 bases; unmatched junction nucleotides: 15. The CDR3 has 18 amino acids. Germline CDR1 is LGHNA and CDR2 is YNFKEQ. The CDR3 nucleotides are TGTGCCAGCAGCCAAGCCCACGGTAGCGGGGTGTCGTCGGATACGCAGTATTTT. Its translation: CASSQAHGSGVSSDTQYF.

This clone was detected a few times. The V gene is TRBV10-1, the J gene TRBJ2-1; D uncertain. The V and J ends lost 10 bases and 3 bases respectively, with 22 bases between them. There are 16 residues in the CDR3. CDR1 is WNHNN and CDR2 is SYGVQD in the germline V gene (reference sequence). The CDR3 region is CATATTLGRSYNEQFF. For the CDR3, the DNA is TGCGCCACCGCGACAACTTTAGGGCGGAGCTACAATGAGCAGTTCTTC.